This T cell receptor beta chain was sequenced in a study of shared clonotypes between healthy human individuals. Clones were read by immunoSEQ multiplex PCR, and TCRdb kept only the in-frame ones, dropping some. The sample holds about 680,000 clones; about 90% are singletons and the top ten take 24%. As defined, naive CD8 cells were CD45RO-negative and positively selected for CCR7, with terminally differentiated effector memory CD45RA+ cells excluded. Germline CDR1 is SGHVS and CDR2 is FNYEAQ. V was cut by 2 bases and J by 3 bases, with 10 bases left in between. The CDR3 contains 14 residues. The source material was naive CD8+ T cells sorted from blood. This rearrangement joins TRBV7-6 to TRBJ1-1; no definite D call. The TCR sequence derives from a young man in good health. CDR3 amino acids: CASSLREADTEAFF. DNA for the CDR3: TGTGCCAGCAGCTTAAGGGAAGCGGACACTGAAGCTTTCTTT.